Listed here are 30 T cell receptor beta chains from one sample, sequenced in a study of blood T cell repertoires in COVID-19. The assay was immunoSEQ multiplex PCR, and TCRdb's table has in-frame clones only and misses some. The repertoire holds roughly 130,000 clones, with roughly 84% as singletons. Sequenced input: peripheral blood. These receptors originate from a man between 25 and 39 years old with COVID-19, enrolled during active disease.

V gene TRBV28 combines with J gene TRBJ1-1; tentative D call: TRBD1 (5 bases). The CDR3 sequence is 12 residues long. Germline values: CDR1 MDHEN, CDR2 SYDVKM. Trimming left V 6 bases short and J 7 bases short, with 12 bases between. CDR3 protein: CASSRALDEAFF. The CDR3 DNA sequence: TGTGCCAGCAGCAGGGCCTTGGATGAAGCTTTCTTT.

The V and J genes are TRBV5-1 and TRBJ2-7; TRBD2 agrees at 8 bases. The germline gives CDR1 SGHRS, CDR2 YFSETQ. V lost 5 bases and J lost 6; bases outside the gene matches: 10. The CDR3 has 14 amino acids. CDR3: CASRLAGTATEQYF. The CDR3 bases are TGCGCCAGCAGATTAGCGGGAACCGCGACCGAGCAGTACTTC.

CDR3 bases: TGTGCCAGCAGAACCCTGACAGCGAACACTGAAGCTTTCTTT. This encodes CASRTLTANTEAFF. The gene calls are TRBV27 and TRBJ1-1; a possible D gene is TRBD1 (5 bases). CDR3 length: 14 residues. From germline, CDR1 is MNHEY and CDR2 SMNVEV (reference sequence). The V and J ends lost 6 bases and 1 base respectively, with 12 bases between them.

J is TRBJ2-3 and V is TRBV28; 7 nucleotides line up with TRBD2. This CDR3 region has 15 residues. Germline assignment: CDR1 MDHEN and CDR2 SYDVKM. With V trimmed by 2 bases and J by 5 bases, 7 bases remained unmatched. CDR3 coding DNA: TGTGCCAGCAGTTTAGGGGGGGTAGGTAGAGATACGCAGTATTTT. Translated, it gives CASSLGGVGRDTQYF.

The chain carries TRBV5-4 and TRBJ1-2; 7 positions match TRBD1. V lost 0 bases, J lost 5 bases, and 4 bases stayed unmatched. Looked up from germline, CDR1 is SGHNT and CDR2 is YYREEE (reference sequence). CDR3 size: 14 residues. The CDR3 loop reads CASSLGQGRYGYTF. CDR3 DNA: TGTGCCAGCAGCTTGGGACAGGGAAGGTATGGCTACACCTTC.

The chain links TRBV5-1 to TRBJ2-5, with 7 bases that match TRBD1. The CDR3 totals 14 residues. Germline trimming cut 0 bases from V and 3 bases from J; bases unmatched to any gene: 2. Per germline, CDR1 SGHRS and CDR2 YFSETQ. The CDR3 DNA sequence: TGCGCCAGCAGCTTGGAGGGGGCCGAAGAGACCCAGTACTTC. Translating gives CASSLEGAEETQYF. Variable domain in full (rest from reference TRBV5-1 and TRBJ2-5): KAGVTQTPRYLIKTRGQQVTLSCSPISGHRSVSWYQQTPGQGLQFLFEYFSETQRNKGNFPGRFSGRQFSNSRSEMNVSTLELGDSALYLCASSLEGAEETQYFGPGTRLLVL.

The V call is TRBV4-1, the J call TRBJ2-5, with D uncertain. This CDR3 contains 15 residues. Germline V gene sequence: CDR1 MGHRA, CDR2 YSYEKL. Trimming pared 1 base from V and 6 bases from J, leaving 15 bases between. The CDR3 sequence: CASSQVASIPQTQYF. The CDR3 DNA reads TGCGCCAGCAGCCAAGTGGCCTCCATCCCCCAGACCCAGTACTTC.

A few counts support this clone. The gene calls are TRBV11-3 and TRBJ2-2; 8 bases are a match to TRBD2. The V and J ends lost 4 bases and 6 bases, in that order; junction bases with no gene match: 10. Germline loops: CDR1 SGHNT, CDR2 YENEEA. This CDR3 has 16 amino acids. The CDR3 loop is CASSSLAGALPGELFF. In DNA, the CDR3 is TGTGCCAGCAGCTCGCTAGCGGGCGCCCTTCCCGGGGAGCTGTTTTTT.

The V gene is TRBV3-1 (or the pseudogene TRBV3-2), the J gene TRBJ2-2; D remains unclear. This CDR3 has 15 residues. Deletions cut 2 bases from V and 3 bases from J, with 10 bases between. The germline V gene has CDR1 LGHDT and CDR2 YNNKEL (reference sequence). The CDR3 DNA sequence: TGTGCCAGCAGCCAAAGACGGAGAGACACCGGGGAGCTGTTTTTT. It yields the protein CASSQRRRDTGELFF.

This rearrangement joins TRBV7-9 to TRBJ2-1; 12 nucleotides align to TRBD2. With V trimmed by 4 bases and J by 9 bases, 7 bases remained unmatched. Germline CDR1 and CDR2: SEHNR and FQNEAQ (reference sequence). The CDR3 contains 15 residues. The CDR3: CASSWTSGIGSEQFF. CDR3 bases: TGTGCCAGCAGCTGGACTAGCGGGATTGGGAGTGAGCAGTTCTTC.

V and J are TRBV6-5 and TRBJ1-6, with no clear D. CDR3 length: 16 amino acids. In germline, CDR1 is MNHEY, CDR2 SVGAGI. The V gene lost 3 bases and the J gene lost 12 bases, with 21 bases spanning the gap. The CDR3 DNA is TGTGCCAGCAGTTATTCGGCCCTCGGTGACATTGGACCCCTCCACTTT. Its protein is CASSYSALGDIGPLHF.

The chain combines TRBV10-1 with TRBJ2-5, with a possible D match to TRBD2 (5 bases). CDR3 size: 12 residues. V was trimmed by 6 bases and J by 3 bases, leaving 8 bases between them. Germline V CDR1 and CDR2: WNHNN, SYGVQD (reference sequence). Here the CDR3 reads CASRDCKETQYF. In nucleotides, the CDR3 is TGCGCCAGCAGGGACTGTAAAGAGACCCAGTACTTC.

The chain is built from TRBV27 and TRBJ2-7, with D maybe TRBD2 (6 bases). The CDR3 length is 14 residues. Germline V gene lookup returns CDR1 MNHEY and CDR2 SMNVEV (reference sequence). Between the trimmed V and J ends, which lost 6 bases and 3 bases, there was a span of 15 bases. CDR3 coding DNA: TGTGCCAGCAGCCTGGGACTCGATTTCTACGAGCAGTACTTC. Its translation is CASSLGLDFYEQYF.

The J gene is TRBJ1-4, the V gene TRBV15; possible D gene TRBD1, 5 bases. CDR3 length: 16 residues. V dropped 0 bases and J dropped 10 bases, with 18 bases sitting between them. Germline V gene data show CDR1 as LNHNV and CDR2 as YYDKDF (reference sequence). The CDR3 nucleotides read TGTGCCACCAGCAGAGATCTATATGGGGGGAACTCAAAACTGTTTTTT. It is translated as CATSRDLYGGNSKLFF.

This clone was picked up a small number of times. The chain links TRBV5-6 to TRBJ2-1; 8 positions match TRBD1. The trim removed 7 bases at V and 7 bases at J, leaving 7 bases unmatched. Per germline, CDR1 SGHDT and CDR2 YYEEEE. The CDR3 totals 13 residues. CDR3 sequence (DNA): TGTGCCAGCGTCAGGGGGCGCGGGAATGAGCAGTTCTTC. The encoded protein is CASVRGRGNEQFF.

This clone has just a few counts. The V gene is TRBV6-5, the J gene TRBJ2-3; D remains ambiguous. The CDR3 has 13 residues. Looked up from germline, CDR1 is MNHEY and CDR2 is SVGAGI. Trimming took 6 bases from V and 4 from J, leaving 11 bases between them. The CDR3 sequence is CASSLAKADTQYF. As DNA, the CDR3 is TGTGCCAGCAGCTTAGCAAAGGCAGATACGCAGTATTTT.

This clone was found once. The genes are TRBV7-9 and TRBJ1-2, with D perhaps matching TRBD1 (5 bases). This CDR3 is 14 amino acids long. In germline, CDR1 is SEHNR, CDR2 FQNEAQ (reference sequence). Trimming shortened V by 1 base and J by 4 bases, and 10 bases separated the two germline ends. CDR3 nucleotide sequence: TGTGCCAGCAGCTTAGTCGGCCAGGGCTATGGCTACACCTTC. Protein: CASSLVGQGYGYTF. The full variable domain, in which reference TRBV7-9 and TRBJ1-2 provide the parts outside the CDR3, is DTGVSQNPRHKITKRGQNVTFRCDPISEHNRLYWYRQTLGQGPEFLTYFQNEAQLEKSRLLSDRFSAERPKGSFSTLEIQRTEQGDSAMYLCASSLVGQGYGYTFGSGTRLTVV.

The chain recombines TRBV7-2 with TRBJ2-1; TRBD2 aligns across 12 bases. Germline values: CDR1 SGHTA, CDR2 FQGNSA. Trimming at V came to 3 bases and at J to 6 bases, leaving 3 bases not matched to a gene. The CDR3 is 15 amino acids. The CDR3 region is CASSFGTSGSNEQFF. The DNA for the CDR3 is TGTGCCAGCAGCTTTGGGACTAGCGGGTCCAATGAGCAGTTCTTC.

This chain connects TRBV6-5 to TRBJ2-7, with D possibly being TRBD1 (6 bases). Looked up from germline, CDR1 is MNHEY and CDR2 is SVGAGI. The CDR3 has 13 residues. V lost 6 bases and J 4 bases, leaving 13 bases between the germline ends. The CDR3 region has the DNA TGTGCCAGCAGCCTCGGACAGATATACGAGCAGTACTTC. Protein product: CASSLGQIYEQYF.

The chain joins TRBV3-1 (or the pseudogene TRBV3-2) to TRBJ2-7; possibly TRBD2 for D (5 bases). The CDR3 loop spans 15 amino acids. V dropped 6 bases and J dropped 5 bases, with 20 bases sitting between them. Germline CDR1 reads LGHDT; CDR2 reads YNNKEL (reference sequence). CDR3 amino acids: CASSPKPGFSDEQYF. The CDR3 DNA reads as TGTGCCAGCAGTCCTAAACCCGGGTTTAGCGACGAGCAGTACTTC.

V usage is TRBV6-1 and J usage is TRBJ2-2, with TRBD1 identical over 7 bases. J was trimmed by 3 bases and V by 3 bases; bases with no gene match: 7. Germline lookup yields CDR1 MNHNS and CDR2 SASEGT. The CDR3 is 16 residues long. CDR3 loop: CASSERAGGYTGELFF. CDR3 sequence (DNA): TGTGCCAGCAGTGAGCGGGCAGGGGGATACACCGGGGAGCTGTTTTTT.

CDR3 bases: TGTGCCTGGGAGTCAGGGGGATCCGTGAACACTGAAGCTTTCTTT. This sequence encodes CAWESGGSVNTEAFF. The chain couples TRBV30 to TRBJ1-1; TRBD1 matches 7 bases. Trimming cost V 5 bases and J 0 bases; bases outside gene matches: 9. Germline loops: CDR1 GTSNPN, CDR2 SVGIG (reference sequence). The CDR3 has 15 residues.

The chain combines TRBV5-4 with TRBJ2-2; D is possibly TRBD2 (6 bases). CDR3 size: 13 residues. Germline-derived CDR1 and CDR2 are SGHNT and YYREEE (reference sequence). V shed 2 bases and J shed 5 bases, with 7 bases lying between them. The CDR3 DNA reads TGTGCCAGCAGCTTAGGAGGGACCGGGGAGCTGTTTTTT. Protein: CASSLGGTGELFF. Together with reference TRBV5-4 and TRBJ2-2, the CDR3 gives the full variable domain: ETGVTQSPTHLIKTRGQQVTLRCSSQSGHNTVSWYQQALGQGPQFIFQYYREEENGRGNFPPRFSGLQFPNYSSELNVNALELDDSALYLCASSLGGTGELFFGEGSRLTVL.

The chain employs TRBV3-1 (or the pseudogene TRBV3-2) and TRBJ2-4; TRBD1 aligns across 7 bases. V lost 4 bases to trimming and J lost 5 bases; unmatched junction nucleotides: 5. The length of the CDR3 is 14 residues. CDR1 and CDR2 (germline): LGHDT, YNNKEL (reference sequence). The CDR3 region is CASSLRGQQNIQYF. CDR3 sequence (DNA): TGTGCCAGCAGCCTCCGGGGACAGCAAAACATTCAGTACTTC.

The chain employs TRBV10-2 and TRBJ1-5; 7 positions agree with TRBD1. Germline-derived CDR1 and CDR2 are WSHSY and SAAADI. V trimming: 3 bases; J trimming: 2 bases; junction bases outside the gene matches: 1. The CDR3 spans 14 residues. CDR3 residues: CASSDDRGNQPQHF. The CDR3 DNA is TGCGCCAGCAGTGACGACAGGGGCAATCAGCCCCAGCATTTT.

V is TRBV3-1 (or the pseudogene TRBV3-2) and J is TRBJ2-7; 9 positions agree with TRBD1. From germline, CDR1 is LGHDT and CDR2 YNNKEL (reference sequence). This CDR3 comprises 14 residues. The J segment lost 6 bases and the V segment lost 4 bases, leaving 7 bases of the junction unmatched. This CDR3 is CASSRRDRVSEQYF. CDR3 DNA: TGTGCCAGCAGCCGCCGGGACAGGGTTAGCGAGCAGTACTTC.

Notes on this clone: A junction boundary mismatches the germline segment, possibly from a read error. The chain uses TRBV4-1 and TRBJ1-5; 7 bases match TRBD1. Per germline, CDR1 MGHRA and CDR2 YSYEKL. This CDR3 is 13 amino acids long. The DNA of the CDR3 is TGCGCCAGCAGCAAAGACAGGGATCAGCCCCAGCATTTT. Protein product: CASSKDRDQPQHF.

V and J are TRBV7-2 and TRBJ2-6, with TRBD1 as a possible D gene (6 bases). CDR3 length equals 16 residues. V lost 5 bases and J 1 base, leaving 12 bases between the germline ends. CDR1 is SGHTA and CDR2 is FQGNSA in the germline V gene. The CDR3 nucleotides are TGTGCCAGCAGCCCAACAGGGTTGTCTGGGGCCAACGTCCTGACTTTC. It encodes CASSPTGLSGANVLTF.

The CDR3 nucleotides are TGTGCCACCAGTGAAGCTGGACAGGGGACATTGACAGATACGCAGTATTTT. Amino acid sequence: CATSEAGQGTLTDTQYF. The chain couples TRBV24-1 to TRBJ2-3, with 9 bases aligning to TRBD1. This CDR3 comprises 17 residues. Germline assignment: CDR1 KGHDR and CDR2 SFDVKD. J gave up 3 bases and V 4 bases, and 10 bases lay outside the gene matches.

V is TRBV6-5 and J is TRBJ1-1; D gene unclear. The length of the CDR3 is 14 residues. Germline V CDR1 and CDR2: MNHEY, SVGAGI. V was clipped by 4 bases and J by 3 bases, with 12 bases between them. The CDR3 region has the DNA TGTGCCAGCAGTTGGAGTCCTTGGGACACTGAAGCTTTCTTT. It yields the protein CASSWSPWDTEAFF.